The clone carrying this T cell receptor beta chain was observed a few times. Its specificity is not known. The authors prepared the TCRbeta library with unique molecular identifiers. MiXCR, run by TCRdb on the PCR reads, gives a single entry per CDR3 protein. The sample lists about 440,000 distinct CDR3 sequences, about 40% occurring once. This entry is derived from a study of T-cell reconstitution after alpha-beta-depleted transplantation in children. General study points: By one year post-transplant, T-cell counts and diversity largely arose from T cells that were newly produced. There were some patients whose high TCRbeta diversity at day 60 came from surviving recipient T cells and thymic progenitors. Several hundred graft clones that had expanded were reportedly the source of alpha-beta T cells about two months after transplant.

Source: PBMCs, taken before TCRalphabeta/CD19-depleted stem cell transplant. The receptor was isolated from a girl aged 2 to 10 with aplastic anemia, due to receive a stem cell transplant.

The CDR3 here is CSAQGTSSYEQYF. Written as DNA, the CDR3 is TGCAGTGCGCAGGGGACTAGCTCCTACGAGCAGTACTTC. The V and J genes are TRBV20-1 and TRBJ2-7; 8 bases map to TRBD2. This CDR3 comprises 13 residues. Germline V gene lookup returns CDR1 DFQATT and CDR2 SNEGSKA (reference sequence). V dropped 6 bases and J dropped 0; count of bases not matched to a gene: 4.